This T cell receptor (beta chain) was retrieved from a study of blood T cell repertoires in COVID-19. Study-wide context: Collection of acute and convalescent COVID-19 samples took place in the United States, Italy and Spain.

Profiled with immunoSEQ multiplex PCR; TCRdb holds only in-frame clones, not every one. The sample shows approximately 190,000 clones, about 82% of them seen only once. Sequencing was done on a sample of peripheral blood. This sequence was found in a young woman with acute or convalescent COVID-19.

Written as DNA, the CDR3 is TGTGCCAGCAGCCTCCAAGGGACACCAAACATTCAGTACTTC. Translating it yields CASSLQGTPNIQYF. The V gene is TRBV11-3, the J gene TRBJ2-4; D is perhaps TRBD1 (6 bases). V was trimmed by 5 bases and J by 6 bases, leaving 14 bases between them. In germline, CDR1 is SGHNT, CDR2 YENEEA. The CDR3 runs to 14 residues.